The 16 T cell receptor beta chains below were found in one sample sequenced in a study of human T cells and chemical hapten exposure. TCRdb analysed the RACE reads with MiXCR anew, one entry per CDR3 protein. This table holds 75,000 to 100,000 distinct CDR3 sequences, over 10% found once. Indicated time point: patch test 1, 2 weeks after DPC sensitization. Noted treatment: therapeutic diphenylcyclopropenone sensitization with weekly scalp DPC. The sample in question was whole blood, obtained in connection with sensitization to the hapten diphenylcyclopropenone (DPC). The source is a woman aged 40 to 49 with alopecia areata. Some clones in this sample may be carry-over from other donors' samples.

CDR3 nucleotides: TGTGCCAGTAGAGGACGCGGGAGCTCCTACAATGAGCAGTTCTTC. Encoded protein: CASRGRGSSYNEQFF. J is TRBJ2-1 and V is TRBV19, with 7 bases matching TRBD2. In germline, CDR1 is LNHDA, CDR2 SQIVND (reference sequence). J gave up 0 bases and V 6 bases, and 5 bases lay outside the gene matches. This CDR3 has 15 amino acids.

The chain combines TRBV28 with TRBJ1-2; D is unclear. The CDR3 is made up of 12 amino acids. V lost 3 bases and J 8 bases, leaving 10 bases between the germline ends. The germline CDR1 and CDR2 sequences are MDHEN and SYDVKM. The CDR3 region has the DNA TGTGCCAGCAGTTTGGGGAGTCTGGGCTACACCTTC. It yields the protein CASSLGSLGYTF.

V and J are TRBV28 and TRBJ2-7; no definite D call. Germline V gives CDR1 MDHEN, CDR2 SYDVKM. V was cut by 3 bases and J by 1 base, with 7 bases left in between. The CDR3 contains 13 residues. The CDR3 loop reads CASSLDPSYEQYF. The CDR3 DNA reads as TGTGCCAGCAGTTTGGACCCTTCCTACGAGCAGTACTTC.

This clonotype was counted between two and nine times. The V call is TRBV7-9, the J call TRBJ2-1, with D perhaps assigned TRBD1 or TRBD2 (7 bases each). Trimming shortened V by 5 bases and J by 5 bases, and 31 bases separated the two germline ends. This CDR3 comprises 20 residues. Germline V CDR1 and CDR2: SEHNR, FQNEAQ (reference sequence). The CDR3 DNA sequence: TGTGCCAGCAGCCGCCAATCGACAGGGTGGGCTAGCGGAGCCAACAATGAGCAGTTCTTC. Protein sequence: CASSRQSTGWASGANNEQFF.

The chain is built from TRBV7-9 and TRBJ2-7; a weak D match, TRBD2 (5 bases). This CDR3 contains 13 residues. V lost 1 base and J lost 6, with 10 bases in between. CDR1 is SEHNR, CDR2 FQNEAQ, per germline (reference sequence). CDR3 coding DNA: TGTGCCAGCAGCTTAGGAGGGTACGGCGAGCAGTACTTC. Its translation is CASSLGGYGEQYF. Drawing the rest from reference TRBV7-9 and TRBJ2-7, the complete variable domain is DTGVSQNPRHKITKRGQNVTFRCDPISEHNRLYWYRQTLGQGPEFLTYFQNEAQLEKSRLLSDRFSAERPKGSFSTLEIQRTEQGDSAMYLCASSLGGYGEQYFGPGTRLTVT.

This clonotype occurred many times. The V and J genes are TRBV18 and TRBJ2-1; the D gene is possibly TRBD2 (5 bases). Germline V gene data show CDR1 as KGHSH and CDR2 as LQKENI. The CDR3 runs to 12 residues. Trimming removed 3 bases at V and 10 bases at J, with 10 bases between. CDR3: CASSPSGFEQFF. CDR3 DNA sequence: TGTGCCAGCTCACCGAGCGGATTCGAGCAGTTCTTC. The complete variable domain, with remaining parts taken from reference TRBV18 and TRBJ2-1, reads NAGVMQNPRHLVRRRGQEARLRCSPMKGHSHVYWYRQLPEEGLKFMVYLQKENIIDESGMPKERFSAEFPKEGPSILRIQQVVRGDSAAYFCASSPSGFEQFFGPGTRLTVL.

The chain links TRBV19 to TRBJ2-7; D gene unclear. The CDR3 spans 12 residues. CDR1 and CDR2 from the germline V gene are LNHDA and SQIVND (reference sequence). Trimming stripped 3 bases from V and 7 bases from J, with 10 bases between. The CDR3 protein is CASSIVEGEQYF. CDR3 coding DNA: TGTGCCAGTAGTATTGTAGAAGGGGAGCAGTACTTC.

This clonotype was seen many times. This chain connects TRBV18 to TRBJ2-6; unclear D gene. Trimming pared 5 bases from V and 2 bases from J, leaving 16 bases between. The CDR3 length is 17 residues. From germline, CDR1 is KGHSH and CDR2 LQKENI. DNA of the CDR3: TGTGCCAGCTCAACAACGGGTCTTCAGCCTGGGGCCAACGTCCTGACTTTC. This gives the protein CASSTTGLQPGANVLTF.

This clonotype was recorded once. The rearrangement links TRBV5-5 to TRBJ2-3; unclear D gene. Trimming pared 4 bases from V and 1 base from J, leaving 10 bases between. The CDR3 contains 14 residues. Germline V lookup: CDR1 SGHKS, CDR2 YYEKEE (reference sequence). CDR3 nucleotide sequence: TGTGCCAGCAGCCGGCCCCAGGGCACAGATACGCAGTATTTT. It yields the protein CASSRPQGTDTQYF.

This clonotype was detected ten times or more. This chain links TRBV29-1 with TRBJ2-5; the match to TRBD1 covers 7 bases. With V trimmed by 6 bases and J by 7 bases, 11 bases remained unmatched. The germline V gene encodes CDR1 SQVTM and CDR2 ANQGSEA. The CDR3 runs 13 residues. The DNA of the CDR3 is TGCAGCGTAACAACAGGGGCCAGGGTGACCCAGTACTTC. It translates to CSVTTGARVTQYF.

This clonotype was counted between two and nine times. The chain uses TRBV12-3 or TRBV12-4 and TRBJ1-1; D might be TRBD1 (5 bases). The CDR3 loop spans 15 amino acids. Trimming left V 2 bases short and J 4 bases short, with 14 bases between. The DNA of the CDR3 is TGTGCCAGCAGTTTAAATAGGGACCCGGGCACTGAAGCTTTCTTT. This translates into CASSLNRDPGTEAFF.

This sequence joins TRBV19 and TRBJ2-3; 13 bases fit TRBD2. This CDR3 region has 15 residues. Germline values: CDR1 LNHDA, CDR2 SQIVND (reference sequence). After removal of 6 bases from V and 6 bases from J, the junction contained 6 bases not matched to a gene. The CDR3 reads CASSQLAGGVDTQYF. The CDR3 coding sequence is TGTGCCAGTAGCCAACTAGCGGGAGGGGTGGATACGCAGTATTTT.

The V gene is TRBV28, the J gene TRBJ2-7, with 7 bases identical to TRBD1. Trimming removed 2 bases from V and 0 bases from J; junction bases left unmatched: 4. The CDR3 consists of 15 residues. Germline V gene data show CDR1 as MDHEN and CDR2 as SYDVKM. The CDR3: CASSLETGTSYEQYF. CDR3 in DNA: TGTGCCAGCAGTTTAGAGACAGGGACCTCCTACGAGCAGTACTTC.

The chain couples TRBV5-1 to TRBJ2-7; possibly TRBD2 for D (6 bases). Trimming stripped 0 bases from V and 2 bases from J, with 12 bases between. Looked up from germline, CDR1 is SGHRS and CDR2 is YFSETQ. The CDR3 runs 15 residues. CDR3 in DNA: TGCGCCAGCAGCTTGGAACCTAGCGCTACCTACGAGCAGTACTTC. Translating it yields CASSLEPSATYEQYF.

V and J are TRBV5-6 and TRBJ2-7; D unresolved. Germline values: CDR1 SGHDT, CDR2 YYEEEE. Trimming removed 2 bases from V and 3 bases from J, with 15 bases in between. This CDR3 is 15 amino acids long. In nucleotides, the CDR3 is TGTGCCAGCAGCTTCGATCCTACAGAGTACTACGAGCAGTACTTC. Its protein product is CASSFDPTEYYEQYF.

This clonotype was observed many times. The CDR3 is CATSRDFEGAFF. CDR3 DNA: TGTGCCACCAGCAGAGATTTTGAGGGAGCTTTCTTT. V and J are TRBV15 and TRBJ1-1; D remains ambiguous. V shed 0 bases and J shed 10 bases, with 9 bases lying between them. CDR1 is LNHNV, CDR2 YYDKDF, per germline (reference sequence). The CDR3 has 12 amino acids.